The 24 T cell receptor beta chains below were found in one sample sequenced in a study of blood T cells in healthy people across ages. The authors ran a second PCR of about 7 to 11 cycles using a sample-barcoded 5' primer and a J-beta primer mix. TCRdb ran MiXCR on the 5' RACE reads and lists one entry per CDR3 protein. The sample records roughly 1.5 million distinct CDR3 sequences, roughly 43% being singletons. Sequencing was carried out using blood. The receptors stem from a woman in her late teens or twenties in good health.

Regarding this clonotype: The junction does not match germline at one end; this may be a read error. The V and J genes are TRBV4-2 and TRBJ2-6; D may be TRBD2 (6 bases). CDR1 is LGHNA and CDR2 is YNFKEQ in the germline V gene. CDR3 length: 17 amino acids. CDR3 residues: CASSQQSGLSGADVLTF. CDR3 sequence (DNA): TGTGCCAGCAGCCAACAGAGCGGGCTTTCTGGGGCCGACGTCCTGACTTTC.

This clonotype was picked up a small number of times. The chain employs TRBV7-9 and TRBJ2-7; a weak D match, TRBD1 (5 bases). Trimming stripped 6 bases from V and 3 bases from J, with 15 bases between. This CDR3 has 14 residues. Germline values: CDR1 SEHNR, CDR2 FQNEAQ (reference sequence). CDR3 in amino acids: CASSDLSRVYEQYF. The CDR3 bases are TGTGCCAGCAGTGATCTCTCCAGGGTCTACGAGCAGTACTTC.

This clonotype has only a few counts. The chain employs TRBV6-2 or TRBV6-3 and TRBJ1-2; tentatively, D is TRBD1 (6 bases). CDR1 and CDR2 from the germline V gene are MNHEY and SVGEGT. This CDR3 contains 16 residues. Trimming cost V 0 bases and J 9 bases, with 20 bases left between them. The CDR3 loop reads CASSYSIETGFGSYTF. In nucleotides, the CDR3 is TGTGCCAGCAGTTACTCGATTGAAACAGGGTTCGGGAGCTACACCTTC.

As to this clonotype: A junction boundary mismatches the germline segment, possibly from a read error. The rearrangement links TRBV12-3 or TRBV12-4 to TRBJ2-3; TRBD2 agrees at 8 bases. CDR3 size: 15 residues. In DNA, the CDR3 is TGTGCCAGCAGTTCGGGACGGGGGGGAACAGATGCGCAGTATTTT. It translates to CASSSGRGGTDAQYF.

This clonotype was counted between two and nine times. This chain links TRBV7-9 with TRBJ1-2; D is unresolved. Trimming left V 7 bases short and J 8 bases short, with 26 bases between. The CDR3 is made up of 16 amino acids. Germline V gene lookup returns CDR1 SEHNR and CDR2 FQNEAQ (reference sequence). The CDR3 coding sequence is TGTGCCAGCATCCAATTACGGGCGACGGGATTTCGCGGCTACACCTTC. It is translated as CASIQLRATGFRGYTF. Complete variable domain (other parts from reference TRBV7-9 and TRBJ1-2): DTGVSQNPRHKITKRGQNVTFRCDPISEHNRLYWYRQTLGQGPEFLTYFQNEAQLEKSRLLSDRFSAERPKGSFSTLEIQRTEQGDSAMYLCASIQLRATGFRGYTFGSGTRLTVV.

This chain connects TRBV6-6 to TRBJ2-3; D call uncertain. The CDR3 has 14 amino acids. The ends were cut back, 2 bases at V and 4 bases at J, with 10 bases in the middle. Germline V gene data show CDR1 as MNHNY and CDR2 as SVGAGI (reference sequence). Written as DNA, the CDR3 is TGTGCCAGCAGTTACAGGGCAGTGGCAGATACGCAGTATTTT. Amino acids: CASSYRAVADTQYF.

The rearrangement uses TRBV25-1 and TRBJ2-5; D tentatively reads TRBD1 or TRBD2 (5 bases each). Between the trimmed V and J ends, which lost 6 bases and 2 bases, there was a span of 13 bases. CDR3 size: 14 residues. CDR1 is MGHDK, CDR2 SYGVNS, per germline. In DNA form, the CDR3 reads TGTGCCAGCAGCGGGAAGACAGTACAAGAGACCCAGTACTTC. It specifies CASSGKTVQETQYF.

A few counts support this clonotype. V usage is TRBV12-3 or TRBV12-4 and J usage is TRBJ1-2; D is undetermined. The CDR3 spans 12 residues. Trimming cost V 6 bases and J 8 bases, with 13 bases left between them. The CDR3 sequence is CASSVSSRGYTF. CDR3 coding DNA: TGTGCCAGCAGCGTCTCCTCCAGGGGCTACACCTTC.

This chain connects TRBV7-6 to TRBJ1-5; unclear D gene. This CDR3 is built from 18 residues. Germline lookup yields CDR1 SGHVS and CDR2 FNYEAQ. V lost 5 bases to trimming and J lost 4 bases, with 24 bases between them. The CDR3 is CASSLQPTEGPANQPQHF. DNA for the CDR3: TGTGCCAGCAGCCTCCAACCCACCGAGGGCCCCGCGAATCAGCCCCAGCATTTT.

The V call is TRBV12-3 or TRBV12-4, the J call TRBJ1-6; 9 bases match TRBD1. Trimming cost V 5 bases and J 1 base; bases outside gene matches: 3. The length of the CDR3 is 16 residues. CDR3 loop: CASSRDRVSYNSPLHF. For the CDR3, the DNA is TGTGCCAGCAGTCGGGACAGGGTGTCCTATAATTCACCCCTCCACTTT.

Concerning this clonotype itself: A much bigger clone sits one base away, suggesting this may be a read error. The chain couples TRBV21-1 to TRBJ2-1; the tabulated D call, TRBD1, remains unverified against the DNA. TRBV21-1 is a documented pseudogene. The CDR3 contains 19 residues. The DNA for the CDR3 is TGTGCCAGCAGCAAAGGTTGGGGGCCAGTTAGGCTTTCCCCCAATGAGCAGTTCTTC. It is translated as CASSKGWGPVRLSPNEQFF.

This clonotype came up a few times. The CDR3: CASSLDVGQFF. CDR3 sequence (DNA): TGTGCCAGCAGTTTAGATGTAGGGCAGTTCTTC. The chain uses TRBV12-3 or TRBV12-4 and TRBJ2-1, with D uncertain. The length of the CDR3 is 11 residues. The V end lost 1 base, the J end lost 12 bases, and 7 bases lay between the germline ends.

This clonotype was recorded once. The CDR3 coding sequence is TGTGCCAGCAGTGGATCCATGACAGGGGGGTTCGACGAGCAGTACTTC. Its protein product is CASSGSMTGGFDEQYF. The chain carries TRBV25-1 and TRBJ2-7; 9 positions match TRBD1. Germline V gene sequence: CDR1 MGHDK, CDR2 SYGVNS. The trim removed 4 bases at V and 5 bases at J, leaving 12 bases unmatched. The length of the CDR3 is 16 residues.

This clonotype was recorded a few times. The genes are TRBV29-1 and TRBJ2-1, with no clear D. Germline V CDR1 and CDR2: SQVTM, ANQGSEA. Trimming shortened V by 3 bases and J by 2 bases, and 8 bases separated the two germline ends. The CDR3 is made up of 13 amino acids. CDR3 sequence reads: CSVDPNTYNEQFF. CDR3 nucleotides: TGCAGCGTTGACCCAAATACCTACAATGAGCAGTTCTTC.

This chain uses TRBV7-2 with TRBJ2-1, with no clear D. Per the germline V gene, CDR1 is SGHTA and CDR2 is FQGNSA. The CDR3 is 15 amino acids. Trimming removed 2 bases at V and 0 bases at J, with 8 bases between. CDR3 nucleotide sequence: TGTGCCAGCAGCTTAACGATTAGCTCCTACAATGAGCAGTTCTTC. Translated: CASSLTISSYNEQFF.

This chain joins TRBV4-3 and TRBJ1-1; no clear D. CDR3 size: 11 residues. V lost 1 base and J 6 bases, leaving 3 bases between the germline ends. Germline V gives CDR1 LGHNA, CDR2 YSLEER. CDR3 in DNA: TGCGCCAGCAGCCAAGGATCTGAAGCTTTCTTT. This encodes CASSQGSEAFF.

The rearrangement joins TRBV30 to TRBJ1-2; D unclear. CDR1 GTSNPN and CDR2 SVGIG come from the germline V gene (reference sequence). Trimming pared 5 bases from V and 5 bases from J, leaving 9 bases between. The CDR3 contains 11 residues. CDR3 bases: TGTGCCTGGGTAGAAAGATATGGCTACACCTTC. Residues: CAWVERYGYTF.

In this sample, this clonotype turned up a few times. This chain connects TRBV5-1 to TRBJ2-7, with 10 bases aligning to TRBD2. This CDR3 is built from 13 residues. Germline V gives CDR1 SGHRS, CDR2 YFSETQ. The V and J ends lost 0 bases and 6 bases, in that order; junction bases with no gene match: 0. The CDR3 protein is CASSLGLAGEQYF. The CDR3 nucleotides are TGCGCCAGCAGCTTGGGACTAGCGGGCGAGCAGTACTTC. The entire variable domain, with the rest obtained from reference TRBV5-1 and TRBJ2-7, is as follows: KAGVTQTPRYLIKTRGQQVTLSCSPISGHRSVSWYQQTPGQGLQFLFEYFSETQRNKGNFPGRFSGRQFSNSRSEMNVSTLELGDSALYLCASSLGLAGEQYFGPGTRLTVT.

The chain is built from TRBV5-1 and TRBJ2-7; TRBD2 matches at 8 bases. This CDR3 is 15 amino acids long. Trimming cost V 4 bases and J 4 bases; bases outside gene matches: 10. Germline assignment: CDR1 SGHRS and CDR2 YFSETQ. The CDR3 region is CASSPIGTRLYEQYF. CDR3 bases: TGCGCCAGCAGCCCCATCGGGACTAGACTTTACGAGCAGTACTTC. Filled out from reference TRBV5-1 and TRBJ2-7, the complete variable domain reads KAGVTQTPRYLIKTRGQQVTLSCSPISGHRSVSWYQQTPGQGLQFLFEYFSETQRNKGNFPGRFSGRQFSNSRSEMNVSTLELGDSALYLCASSPIGTRLYEQYFGPGTRLTVT.

V is TRBV29-1 and J is TRBJ2-1; 8 bases line up with TRBD2. Germline CDR1 and CDR2: SQVTM and ANQGSEA. CDR3 length: 15 residues. Germline trimming cut 3 bases from V and 4 bases from J; bases unmatched to any gene: 8. The CDR3 here is CSVEPTGGPYNEQFF. In nucleotides, the CDR3 is TGCAGCGTTGAGCCAACGGGAGGGCCTTACAATGAGCAGTTCTTC.

This clonotype was seen just once. The V call is TRBV6-5, the J call TRBJ1-1; perhaps TRBD1 as D (5 bases). The length of the CDR3 is 16 residues. V shed 2 bases and J shed 4 bases, with 17 bases lying between them. The germline V gene encodes CDR1 MNHEY and CDR2 SVGAGI. CDR3 DNA sequence: TGTGCCAGCAGTTACGGTTTACTGGGACCCGGCACTGAAGCTTTCTTT. Translating gives CASSYGLLGPGTEAFF.

This rearrangement joins TRBV12-3 or TRBV12-4 to TRBJ1-4; a possible D gene is TRBD1 (6 bases). The CDR3 is made up of 16 amino acids. Trimming took off 4 bases at V and 2 bases at J, with 14 bases between the two ends. In DNA, the CDR3 is TGTGCCAGCAGTTCAGACCGGGACATTACTAATGAAAAACTGTTTTTT. This gives the protein CASSSDRDITNEKLFF.

With regard to this clonotype: An end of the junction differs from the germline gene, which may be a read error. J is TRBJ1-4 and V is TRBV28; 7 bases are shared with TRBD1. The germline CDR1 and CDR2 sequences are MDHEN and SYDVKM. CDR3 length: 16 residues. The CDR3 protein is CASSSGQLTSNEKLYF. In DNA form, the CDR3 reads TGTGCCAGCAGTTCGGGACAGCTCACGTCTAATGAAAAACTGTATTTT. Full variable domain (outside the CDR3, taken from reference TRBV28 and TRBJ1-4): DVKVTQSSRYLVKRTGEKVFLECVQDMDHENMFWYRQDPGLGLRLIYFSYDVKMKEKGDIPEGYSVSREKKERFSLILESASTNQTSMYLCASSSGQLTSNEKLYFGSGTQLSVL.

V usage is TRBV12-3 or TRBV12-4 and J usage is TRBJ2-2, with 16 bases lining up with TRBD2. J was trimmed by 4 bases and V by 8 bases; bases with no gene match: 7. The CDR3 totals 17 residues. CDR3 amino acids: CASRTGTSGGGTGELFF. The CDR3 DNA sequence: TGTGCCAGCCGAACCGGGACTAGCGGGGGGGGCACCGGGGAGCTGTTTTTT.